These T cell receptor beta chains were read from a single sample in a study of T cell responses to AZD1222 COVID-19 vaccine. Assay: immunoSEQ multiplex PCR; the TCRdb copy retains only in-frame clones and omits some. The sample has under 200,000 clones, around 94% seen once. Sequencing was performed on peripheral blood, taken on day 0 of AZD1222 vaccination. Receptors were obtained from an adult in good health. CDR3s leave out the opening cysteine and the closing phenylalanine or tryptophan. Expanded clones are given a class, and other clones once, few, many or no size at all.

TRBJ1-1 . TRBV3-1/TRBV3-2 ASSQRANTEAF
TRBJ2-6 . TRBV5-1 ASSLWGQGILSGANVLT
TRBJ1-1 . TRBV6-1 ASSEPYRGVTEAF
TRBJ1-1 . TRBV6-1 ASSEIRGTEAF
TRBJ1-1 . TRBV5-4 ASAKGGPSMNTEAF
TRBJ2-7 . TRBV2 ARGTNSYEQY
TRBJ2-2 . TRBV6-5 ASSKGDGELF
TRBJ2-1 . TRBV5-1 ASSLVGVEGQF
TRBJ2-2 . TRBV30 AGRNTGELF
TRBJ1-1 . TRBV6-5 ASSYRYGTEAF
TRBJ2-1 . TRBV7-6 ASSPRASSSYNEQF
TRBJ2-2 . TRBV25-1 ASSEFGKGANTGELF
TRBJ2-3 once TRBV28 ASSTNLRERADTQY
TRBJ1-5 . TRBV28 ASSSPQGSNQPQH
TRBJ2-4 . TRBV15 ATSRETGLTVTAAKNIQY
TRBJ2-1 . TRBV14 ASSPQGSPYNEQF
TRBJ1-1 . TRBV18 ASSPLANTEAF
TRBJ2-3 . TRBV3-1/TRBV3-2 ASSEKGTGGRDTQY
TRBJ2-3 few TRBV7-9 ASSLSVQGADTQY
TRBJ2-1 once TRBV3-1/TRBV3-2 ASSLPGQGLDEQF
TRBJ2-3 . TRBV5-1 ASSWTSGNGDTQY
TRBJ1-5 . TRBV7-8 ASSAGDGKNQPQH
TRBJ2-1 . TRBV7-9 ASSSLAGGPNHEQF
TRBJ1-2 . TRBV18 ASSPLLGSTGLGYT
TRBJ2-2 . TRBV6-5 ASRLAGGVGELF
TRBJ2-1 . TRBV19 ASSIDLDRLSYNEQF
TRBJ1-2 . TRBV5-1 ASSGQGGTGYT